This entry lists 4 T cell receptor beta chains sequenced from one sample in a study of memory CD4+ T cells and cytomegalovirus serostatus. Profiled with immunoSEQ multiplex PCR; TCRdb holds only in-frame clones, not every one. The profile covers some 52,000 clones, with about three quarters appearing a single time and about 1.4% taken by the ten largest. Single viable CD3+CD4+CD8-CD45RO+ cells were sorted as the memory CD4+ T cells. Sequenced material: memory CD4+ T cells from blood. The receptors were gathered from an adult in good health and CMV-seropositive.

This clone was recorded only once. The chain employs TRBV5-1 and TRBJ2-7; D possibly corresponds to TRBD1 (6 bases). The CDR3 covers 16 residues. Per the germline V gene, CDR1 is SGHRS and CDR2 is YFSETQ. V gave up 4 bases and J gave up 0 bases, with 17 bases separating them. DNA of the CDR3: TGCGCCAGCAGCAGGACAGATATTTTTAGCTCCTACGAGCAGTACTTC. Translation gives CASSRTDIFSSYEQYF.

The chain uses TRBV6-1 and TRBJ1-2; a possible D gene is TRBD1 (6 bases). Germline V gives CDR1 MNHNS, CDR2 SASEGT. The CDR3 spans 14 residues. The ends were cut back, 7 bases at V and 6 bases at J, with 18 bases in the middle. The CDR3 loop is CASTLVRGLDGYTF. In DNA form, the CDR3 reads TGTGCCAGCACCCTTGTCAGGGGACTCGATGGCTACACCTTC.

The chain employs TRBV11-1 and TRBJ2-1; 8 positions agree with TRBD1. In germline, CDR1 is SGHAT, CDR2 FQDESV (reference sequence). The trim removed 2 bases at V and 4 bases at J, leaving 7 bases unmatched. The CDR3 sequence is 16 residues long. The CDR3 region is CASSLHAGGLYNEQFF. The CDR3 DNA reads TGTGCCAGCAGCTTACACGCAGGGGGCTTGTACAATGAGCAGTTCTTC.

The chain has TRBV9 and TRBJ2-7; 7 nucleotides match TRBD1. The length of the CDR3 is 14 residues. The V and J ends lost 4 bases and 1 base, in that order; junction bases with no gene match: 5. The germline V gene has CDR1 SGDLS and CDR2 YYNGEE. The CDR3 DNA reads as TGTGCCAGCAGCCCGGGACAGAGATCCTACGAGCAGTACTTC. Protein: CASSPGQRSYEQYF.